The entry that follows covers one TCR beta chain sequence. As yet, its antigen is unknown. This specimen comes from a study of T cell responses to AZD1222 COVID-19 vaccine. Study-level results: Females made up more of the donors, who were largely white British, and clonal diversity may have come out too low. The study sampled repertoires only after the peak T cell response.

Germline V CDR1 and CDR2: GTSNPN, SVGIG (reference sequence). The CDR3 covers 12 residues. V was cut by 0 bases and J by 8 bases, with 10 bases left in between. Data came from immunoSEQ multiplex PCR; TCRdb stores just in-frame clones and leaves some out. Of tens of thousands of clones in the sample, approximately 90% are singletons; the top ten hold 4.5% to 5.5%. The rearrangement joins TRBV30 to TRBJ1-2; D is unclear. This TCR came from an adult in good health. The material was peripheral blood, obtained on day 0 of AZD1222 vaccination. CDR3 sequence reads: CAWSVYDAGYTF. CDR3 bases: TGTGCCTGGAGTGTTTATGATGCAGGCTACACCTTC.